A single sample gave rise to the 13 T cell receptor beta chains below, sequenced in a study of glioma-infiltrating T cells after dendritic cell vaccination. Noted time point: after dendritic cell vaccination, including at tumor progression/relapse. Data came from immunoSEQ multiplex PCR; TCRdb stores just in-frame clones and leaves some out. This table holds around 90,000 clones, about 81% found once. The sample consisted of blood, taken after dendritic cell vaccination. The receptors originated from a human donor with glioblastoma.

This chain uses TRBV5-1 with TRBJ2-3; D might be TRBD1 (6 bases). This CDR3 is 13 amino acids long. Germline CDR1 and CDR2: SGHRS and YFSETQ. The V end was cut by 5 bases, the J end by 2 bases, with 9 bases between. The CDR3 loop is CASRQGVTDTQYF. The CDR3 DNA reads TGCGCCAGCAGACAGGGAGTCACAGATACGCAGTATTTT.

The J gene is TRBJ1-1, the V gene TRBV5-1; 8 bases fit TRBD1. CDR3 length equals 15 residues. Germline values: CDR1 SGHRS, CDR2 YFSETQ. V lost 4 bases to trimming and J lost 6 bases; unmatched junction nucleotides: 11. The CDR3: CASSRPDRDLAEAFF. The CDR3 DNA sequence: TGCGCCAGCAGCCGACCGGACAGGGATCTCGCTGAAGCTTTCTTT.

This sequence joins TRBV7-3 and TRBJ1-2; 8 bases agree with TRBD1. The CDR3 runs 15 residues. Unmatched junction bases numbered 6, after V lost 5 bases and J lost 1 base. Per the germline V gene, CDR1 is SGHTA and CDR2 is FQGTGA. Here the CDR3 reads CASSTHRGVNYGYTF. The CDR3 bases are TGTGCCAGCAGCACTCACAGGGGGGTTAACTATGGCTACACCTTC.

The chain joins TRBV5-4 to TRBJ1-5; maybe TRBD1 (5 bases). V was cut by 0 bases and J by 2 bases, with 15 bases left in between. CDR3 length: 17 residues. Germline lookup yields CDR1 SGHNT and CDR2 YYREEE (reference sequence). As DNA, the CDR3 is TGTGCCAGCAGCTTGGTCCCCAGGGAGGTGGGCAATCAGCCCCAGCATTTT. Amino acid sequence: CASSLVPREVGNQPQHF.

The chain joins TRBV4-2 to TRBJ2-5, with 11 positions matching TRBD1. V lost 0 bases to trimming and J lost 4 bases; unmatched junction nucleotides: 7. CDR3 size: 17 residues. CDR1 and CDR2 from the germline V gene are LGHNA and YNFKEQ. The CDR3 here is CASSQDRGQGARETQYF. CDR3 nucleotides: TGTGCCAGCAGCCAAGATCGTGGACAGGGGGCAAGAGAGACCCAGTACTTC.

The J gene is TRBJ1-6, the V gene TRBV11-3; D unresolved. The CDR3 spans 14 residues. CDR1 is SGHNT and CDR2 is YENEEA in the germline V gene. V was shortened by 0 bases and J by 4 bases, with 4 bases between the two germline ends. CDR3 sequence reads: CASSLDGYNSPLHF. In nucleotides, the CDR3 is TGTGCCAGCAGCTTAGACGGTTATAATTCACCCCTCCACTTT.

This clone was recorded a few times. The rearrangement joins TRBV18 to TRBJ2-7, with a weak D call TRBD1 (6 bases). Germline-derived CDR1 and CDR2 are KGHSH and LQKENI. Trimming removed 6 bases from V and 3 bases from J, with 15 bases in between. The CDR3 is 14 amino acids. CDR3 nucleotides: TGTGCCAGCTCCCAGGGGTCGACCGACTACGAGCAGTACTTC. Its protein is CASSQGSTDYEQYF.

The chain joins TRBV7-3 to TRBJ2-6, with 12 bases lining up with TRBD1. The length of the CDR3 is 19 residues. Trimming cost V 2 bases and J 2 bases; bases outside gene matches: 7. The germline gives CDR1 SGHTA, CDR2 FQGTGA. The CDR3 DNA reads TGTGCCAGCAGCTTAGGGCGGGACAGGGGGCCCCCTGGGGCCAACGTCCTGACTTTC. This sequence encodes CASSLGRDRGPPGANVLTF.

The V and J genes are TRBV18 and TRBJ2-7, with TRBD1 as a possible D gene (6 bases). Trimming took off 5 bases at V and 7 bases at J, with 15 bases between the two ends. CDR3 length: 13 amino acids. The V gene's germline CDR1 is KGHSH and CDR2 LQKENI. The chain's CDR3 is CASSSGQSGEQYV. In DNA form, the CDR3 reads TGTGCCAGCTCATCCGGACAGAGCGGAGAGCAGTACGTC.

The chain couples TRBV2 to TRBJ2-5; D call uncertain. Germline values: CDR1 SNHLY, CDR2 FYNNEI. V gave up 3 bases and J gave up 1 base, with 6 bases separating them. The CDR3 spans 13 residues. The CDR3 sequence: CASSDNSQETQYF. In DNA, the CDR3 is TGTGCCAGCAGTGACAACAGCCAAGAGACCCAGTACTTC.

The CDR3 bases are TGTGCCAGCAGTCCCGCGGGGGGGCATCACCAAGAGACCCAGTACTTC. Its translation is CASSPAGGHHQETQYF. The chain uses TRBV28 and TRBJ2-5; 9 positions agree with TRBD2. The germline CDR1 and CDR2 sequences are MDHEN and SYDVKM. The CDR3 is 16 amino acids. After removal of 5 bases from V and 0 bases from J, the junction contained 7 bases not matched to a gene.

V is TRBV6-4 and J is TRBJ2-1; TRBD1 agrees at 10 bases. This CDR3 region has 15 residues. The germline gives CDR1 MRHNA, CDR2 SNTAGT. Losses at the gene ends were 0 bases for V and 7 bases for J; bases not matched to a gene: 3. The DNA for the CDR3 is TGTGCCAGCAGTGACTCTGGGACAGGGGTGAATGAGCAGTTCTTC. Its protein is CASSDSGTGVNEQFF.

A note on this clone: A read error may account for a junction end that differs from germline. This chain joins TRBV29-1 and TRBJ1-2; D call uncertain. Per germline, CDR1 SQVTM and CDR2 ANQGSEA. The CDR3 runs to 14 residues. The CDR3 here is CSVEDKLYNFGYTF. In DNA form, the CDR3 reads TGCAGCGTTGAAGACAAGCTTTATAACTTTGGCTACACCTTC.